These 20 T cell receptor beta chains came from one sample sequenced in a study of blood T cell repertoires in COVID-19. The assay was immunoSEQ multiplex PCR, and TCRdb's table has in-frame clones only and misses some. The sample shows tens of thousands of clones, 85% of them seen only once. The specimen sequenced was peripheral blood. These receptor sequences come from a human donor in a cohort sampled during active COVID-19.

CDR3 nucleotides: TGTGCCAGCAGCGTATTCCAGGGCCCTGGGGCCAACGTCCTGACTTTC. It codes for CASSVFQGPGANVLTF. The chain uses TRBV9 and TRBJ2-6, with D perhaps matching TRBD1 (5 bases). Germline V gene lookup returns CDR1 SGDLS and CDR2 YYNGEE. This CDR3 is 16 amino acids long. Trimming pared 1 base from V and 2 bases from J, leaving 10 bases between.

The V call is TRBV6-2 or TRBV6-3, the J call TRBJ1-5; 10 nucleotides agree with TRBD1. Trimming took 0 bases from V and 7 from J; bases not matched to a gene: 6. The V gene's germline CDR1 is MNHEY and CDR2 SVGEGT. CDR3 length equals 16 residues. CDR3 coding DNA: TGTGCCAGCAGTTACTCGACGGGACAGGGGTACCAGCCCCAGCATTTT. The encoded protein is CASSYSTGQGYQPQHF.

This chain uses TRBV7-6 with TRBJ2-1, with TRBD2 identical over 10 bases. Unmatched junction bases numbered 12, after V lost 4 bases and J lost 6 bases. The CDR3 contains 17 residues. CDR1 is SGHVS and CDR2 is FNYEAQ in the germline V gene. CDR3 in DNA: TGTGCCAGCAGCTCGATAGCGGGAGGCCTTAGATTCAATGAGCAGTTCTTC. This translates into CASSSIAGGLRFNEQFF.

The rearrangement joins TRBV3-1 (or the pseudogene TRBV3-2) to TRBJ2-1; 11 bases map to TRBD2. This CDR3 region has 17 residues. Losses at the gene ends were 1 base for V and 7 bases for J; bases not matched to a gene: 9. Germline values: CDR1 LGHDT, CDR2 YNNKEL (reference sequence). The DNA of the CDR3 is TGTGCCAGCAGCCAAGGTGCCGGACTAGCGGGTTGGAATGAGCAGTTCTTC. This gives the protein CASSQGAGLAGWNEQFF.

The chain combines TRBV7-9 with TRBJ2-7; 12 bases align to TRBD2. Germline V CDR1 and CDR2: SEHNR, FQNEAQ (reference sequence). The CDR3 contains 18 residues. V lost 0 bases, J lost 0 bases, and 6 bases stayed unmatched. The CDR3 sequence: CASSLARLAGGGSYEQYF. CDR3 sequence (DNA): TGTGCCAGCAGCTTAGCCCGGCTAGCGGGAGGGGGCTCCTACGAGCAGTACTTC.

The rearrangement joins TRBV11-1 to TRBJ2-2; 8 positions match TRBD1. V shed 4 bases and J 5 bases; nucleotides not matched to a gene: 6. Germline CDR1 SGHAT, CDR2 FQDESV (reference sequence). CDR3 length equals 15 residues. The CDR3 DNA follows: TGTGCCAGCAGCTCTACGGACAGGGTTACCGGGGAGCTGTTTTTT. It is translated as CASSSTDRVTGELFF.

The CDR3 protein is CASRPVAAETQYF. The CDR3, as DNA: TGTGCCAGCAGGCCCGTAGCCGCAGAGACCCAGTACTTC. The V call is TRBV27, the J call TRBJ2-5; no clear D gene. CDR1 and CDR2 from the germline V gene are MNHEY and SMNVEV (reference sequence). The CDR3 runs to 13 residues. With 6 bases removed from V and 4 bases from J, the gap between germline ends came to 12 bases.

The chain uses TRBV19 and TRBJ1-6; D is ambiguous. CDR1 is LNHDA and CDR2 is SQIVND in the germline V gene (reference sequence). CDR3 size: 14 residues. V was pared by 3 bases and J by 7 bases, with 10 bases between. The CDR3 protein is CASSIRGRNSPLHF. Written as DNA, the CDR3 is TGTGCCAGTAGTATCCGGGGAAGGAATTCACCCCTCCACTTT.

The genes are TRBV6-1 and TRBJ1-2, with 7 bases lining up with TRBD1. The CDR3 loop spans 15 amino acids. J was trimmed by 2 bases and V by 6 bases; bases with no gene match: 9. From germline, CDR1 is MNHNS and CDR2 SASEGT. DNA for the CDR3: TGTGCCAGCAGGTACAGGGGACAGCTGAACTATGGCTACACCTTC. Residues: CASRYRGQLNYGYTF.

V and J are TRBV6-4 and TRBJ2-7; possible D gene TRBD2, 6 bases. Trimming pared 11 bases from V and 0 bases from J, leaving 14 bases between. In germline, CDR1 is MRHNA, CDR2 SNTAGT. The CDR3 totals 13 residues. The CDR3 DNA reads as TGTGCCCACCTTCGGAGGGACTCCTACGAGCAGTACTTC. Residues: CAHLRRDSYEQYF.

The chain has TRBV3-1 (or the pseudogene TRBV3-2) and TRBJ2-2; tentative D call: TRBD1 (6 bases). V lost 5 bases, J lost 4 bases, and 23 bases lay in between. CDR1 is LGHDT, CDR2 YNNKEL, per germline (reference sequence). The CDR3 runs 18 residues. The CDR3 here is CASSCRPGQRGGTGELFF. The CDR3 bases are TGTGCCAGCAGCTGCCGACCGGGACAAAGGGGCGGCACCGGGGAGCTGTTTTTT.

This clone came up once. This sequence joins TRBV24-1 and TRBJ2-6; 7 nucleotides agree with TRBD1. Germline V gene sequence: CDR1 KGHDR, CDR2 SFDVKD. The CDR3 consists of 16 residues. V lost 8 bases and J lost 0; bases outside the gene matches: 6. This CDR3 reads CATTAGGDSGANVLTF. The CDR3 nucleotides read TGTGCCACCACGGCAGGGGGAGACTCTGGGGCCAACGTCCTGACTTTC.

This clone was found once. CDR3 loop: CASSPRGTGYSNQPQHF. In DNA form, the CDR3 reads TGTGCCAGCAGCCCCCGGGGGACAGGGTATAGCAATCAGCCCCAGCATTTT. This chain uses TRBV28 with TRBJ1-5, with 9 bases that match TRBD1. This CDR3 spans 17 amino acids. CDR1 is MDHEN and CDR2 is SYDVKM in the germline V gene. The V gene end was trimmed by 6 bases and the J gene end by 0 bases; junction bases not matched to a gene: 9. The full variable domain, in which reference TRBV28 and TRBJ1-5 provide the parts outside the CDR3, is DVKVTQSSRYLVKRTGEKVFLECVQDMDHENMFWYRQDPGLGLRLIYFSYDVKMKEKGDIPEGYSVSREKKERFSLILESASTNQTSMYLCASSPRGTGYSNQPQHFGDGTRLSIL.

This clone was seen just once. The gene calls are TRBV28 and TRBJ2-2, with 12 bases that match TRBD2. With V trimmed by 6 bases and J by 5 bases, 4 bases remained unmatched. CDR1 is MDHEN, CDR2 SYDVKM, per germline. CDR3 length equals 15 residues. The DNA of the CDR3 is TGTGCCAGCAGCCTGACTAGCGGGAGAACCGGGGAGCTGTTTTTT. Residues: CASSLTSGRTGELFF.

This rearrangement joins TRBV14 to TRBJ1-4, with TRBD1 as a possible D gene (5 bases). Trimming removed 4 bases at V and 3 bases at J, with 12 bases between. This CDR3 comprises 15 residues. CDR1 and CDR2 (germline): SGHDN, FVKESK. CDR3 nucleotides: TGTGCCAGCAGCCTCGTGACAGCGCCTAATGAAAAACTGTTTTTT. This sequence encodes CASSLVTAPNEKLFF.

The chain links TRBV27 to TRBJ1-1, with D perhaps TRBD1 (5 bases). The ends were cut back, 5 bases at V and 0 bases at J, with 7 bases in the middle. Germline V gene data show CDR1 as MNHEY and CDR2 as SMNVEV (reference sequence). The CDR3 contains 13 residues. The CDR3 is CASSRRVNTEAFF. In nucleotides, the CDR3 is TGTGCCAGCAGTCGCAGGGTGAACACTGAAGCTTTCTTT.

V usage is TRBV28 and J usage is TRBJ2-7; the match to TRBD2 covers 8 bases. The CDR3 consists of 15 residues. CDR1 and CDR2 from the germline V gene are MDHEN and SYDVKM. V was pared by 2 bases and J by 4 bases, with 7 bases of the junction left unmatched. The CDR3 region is CASSLGSGAVYEQYF. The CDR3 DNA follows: TGTGCCAGCAGTTTAGGTAGCGGGGCTGTTTACGAGCAGTACTTC.

CDR3 nucleotides: TGTGCCAGCAGCCAAGAGTTCCTAACTGGGGCCAACGTCCTGACTTTC. This encodes CASSQEFLTGANVLTF. This chain links TRBV14 with TRBJ2-6, with unresolved D. The length of the CDR3 is 16 residues. In germline, CDR1 is SGHDN, CDR2 FVKESK. The V and J ends lost 0 bases and 2 bases respectively, with 8 bases between them.

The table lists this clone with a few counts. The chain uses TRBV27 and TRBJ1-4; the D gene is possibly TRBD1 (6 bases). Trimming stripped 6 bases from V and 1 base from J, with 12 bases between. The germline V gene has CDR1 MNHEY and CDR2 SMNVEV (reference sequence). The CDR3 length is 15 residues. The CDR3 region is CASRPGTITNEKLFF. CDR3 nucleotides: TGTGCCAGCAGACCGGGGACAATAACTAATGAAAAACTGTTTTTT.

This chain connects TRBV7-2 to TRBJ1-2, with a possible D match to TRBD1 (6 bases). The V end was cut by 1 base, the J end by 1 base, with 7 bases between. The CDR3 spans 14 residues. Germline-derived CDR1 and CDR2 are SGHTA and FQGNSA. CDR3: CASSLDRVNYGYTF. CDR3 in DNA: TGTGCCAGCAGCTTAGACAGGGTTAACTATGGCTACACCTTC.